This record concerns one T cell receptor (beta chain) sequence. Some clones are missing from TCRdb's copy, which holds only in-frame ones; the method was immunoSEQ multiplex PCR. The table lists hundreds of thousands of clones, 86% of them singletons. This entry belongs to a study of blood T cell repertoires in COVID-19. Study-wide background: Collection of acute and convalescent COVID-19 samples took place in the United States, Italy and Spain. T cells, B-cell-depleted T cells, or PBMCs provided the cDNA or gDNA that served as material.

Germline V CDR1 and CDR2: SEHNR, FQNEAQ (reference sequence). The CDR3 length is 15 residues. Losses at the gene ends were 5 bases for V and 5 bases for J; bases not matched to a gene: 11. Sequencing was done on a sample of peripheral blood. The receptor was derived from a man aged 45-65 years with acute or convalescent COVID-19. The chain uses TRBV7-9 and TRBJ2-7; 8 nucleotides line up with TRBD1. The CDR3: CASSPRERTGNEQYF. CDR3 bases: TGTGCCAGCAGCCCACGAGAACGGACAGGGAACGAGCAGTACTTC.